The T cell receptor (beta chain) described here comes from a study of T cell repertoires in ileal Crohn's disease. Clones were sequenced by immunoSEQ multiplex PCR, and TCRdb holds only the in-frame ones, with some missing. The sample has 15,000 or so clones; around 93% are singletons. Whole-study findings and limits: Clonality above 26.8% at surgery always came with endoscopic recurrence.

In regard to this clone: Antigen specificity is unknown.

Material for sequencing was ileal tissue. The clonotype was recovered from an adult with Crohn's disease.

In nucleotides, the CDR3 is TGTGCCAGCAGCTTAGAGTCCGCGTCCCGGAGGAACACCATATATTTT. It is translated as CASSLESASRRNTIYF. The chain employs TRBV7-9 and TRBJ1-3, with D uncertain. Germline-derived CDR1 and CDR2 are SEHNR and FQNEAQ (reference sequence). The V gene lost 1 base and the J gene lost 7 bases, with 17 bases spanning the gap. The CDR3 has 16 residues. The whole variable domain, filled in from reference TRBV7-9 and TRBJ1-3, reads DTGVSQNPRHKITKRGQNVTFRCDPISEHNRLYWYRQTLGQGPEFLTYFQNEAQLEKSRLLSDRFSAERPKGSFSTLEIQRTEQGDSAMYLCASSLESASRRNTIYFGEGSWLTVV.